These 10 T cell receptor beta chains were sequenced from one sample in a study of blood T cell repertoires in COVID-19. Assay: immunoSEQ multiplex PCR; the TCRdb copy retains only in-frame clones and omits some. The sample holds roughly 260,000 clones; 80% to 90% are singletons and the top ten take 1.5% to 2%. Source material: PBMCs or T cells enriched from blood (not recorded which). These receptors originate from a woman between 45 and 65 years old who had recovered from COVID-19.

The V and J genes are TRBV6-5 and TRBJ2-5; the D gene is possibly TRBD2 (6 bases). Trimming removed 5 bases from V and 6 bases from J, with 19 bases in between. CDR1 is MNHEY, CDR2 SVGAGI, per germline. The CDR3 length is 15 residues. The CDR3 sequence is CASSTGARDYKTQYF. The DNA for the CDR3 is TGTGCCAGCAGTACCGGGGCGCGGGATTACAAGACCCAGTACTTC.

The genes are TRBV7-9 and TRBJ2-1, with D tentatively TRBD2 (6 bases). This CDR3 has 15 residues. Deletions cut 5 bases from V and 4 bases from J, with 15 bases between. Germline values: CDR1 SEHNR, CDR2 FQNEAQ (reference sequence). Written as DNA, the CDR3 is TGTGCCAGCAGCGTGACTAGTTCCCGATACAATGAGCAGTTCTTC. Amino acids: CASSVTSSRYNEQFF.

This clone showed up just a few times. The V gene is TRBV9, the J gene TRBJ2-2, with D possibly being TRBD2 (6 bases). CDR3 length: 16 amino acids. Germline CDR1 is SGDLS and CDR2 is YYNGEE. Trimming stripped 4 bases from V and 3 bases from J, with 16 bases between. CDR3 nucleotides: TGTGCCAGCAGCCCAGGGAGTAGCGGACACACCGGGGAGCTGTTTTTT. Translated, it gives CASSPGSSGHTGELFF. Drawing the rest from reference TRBV9 and TRBJ2-2, the complete variable domain is DSGVTQTPKHLITATGQRVTLRCSPRSGDLSVYWYQQSLDQGLQFLIQYYNGEERAKGNILERFSAQQFPDLHSELNLSSLELGDSALYFCASSPGSSGHTGELFFGEGSRLTVL.

V is TRBV18 and J is TRBJ1-3; 10 nucleotides agree with TRBD1. Germline loops: CDR1 KGHSH, CDR2 LQKENI. V dropped 3 bases and J dropped 2; count of bases not matched to a gene: 4. The CDR3 length is 16 residues. The CDR3 region is CASSPSGTGAGNTIYF. CDR3 sequence (DNA): TGTGCCAGCTCACCCTCCGGGACAGGGGCTGGAAACACCATATATTTT.

The chain is built from TRBV6-1 and TRBJ2-7, with 8 nucleotides matching TRBD1. This CDR3 contains 16 residues. Germline CDR1 and CDR2: MNHNS and SASEGT. V trimming: 0 bases; J trimming: 0 bases; junction bases outside the gene matches: 4. This chain's CDR3 is CASSEAVTGGSYEQYF. As DNA, the CDR3 is TGTGCCAGCAGTGAAGCGGTTACAGGGGGCTCCTACGAGCAGTACTTC.

This chain uses TRBV5-1 with TRBJ1-3, with TRBD1 matching 8 bases. The CDR3 sequence is 14 residues long. The V gene's germline CDR1 is SGHRS and CDR2 YFSETQ. V trimming: 6 bases; J trimming: 8 bases; junction bases outside the gene matches: 10. CDR3: CASTLTTGQDTIYF. DNA of the CDR3: TGCGCCAGCACCCTGACCACGGGACAGGACACCATATATTTT.

This clone was counted between two and nine times. The chain uses TRBV12-3 or TRBV12-4 and TRBJ1-1; 7 bases map to TRBD1. The V segment lost 6 bases and the J segment 1 base; nucleotides outside the gene matches: 2. CDR3 size: 13 residues. CDR3 in amino acids: CASRWTGNTEAFF. The DNA for the CDR3 is TGTGCCAGCAGGTGGACAGGGAACACTGAAGCTTTCTTT.

This chain links TRBV4-1 with TRBJ2-1; TRBD2 aligns across 7 bases. This CDR3 is built from 16 residues. Per the germline V gene, CDR1 is MGHRA and CDR2 is YSYEKL. V shed 1 base, J shed 0 bases, and the junction held 3 bases outside the gene matches. CDR3 coding DNA: TGCGCCAGCAGCCAAGTCGGGGGGAGCTCCTACAATGAGCAGTTCTTC. Protein: CASSQVGGSSYNEQFF.

Notes on this clone: The junction does not match germline at one end; this may be a read error. This chain joins TRBV24-1 and TRBJ2-7; TRBD1 aligns across 9 bases. Germline CDR1 and CDR2: KGHDR and SFDVKD. The CDR3 extends over 12 amino acids. The CDR3 spells CATSDEWDRVNF. CDR3 coding DNA: TGTGCCACCAGTGACGAATGGGACAGGGTAAACTTC.

At least ten counts were recorded for this clone. The J gene is TRBJ2-4, the V gene TRBV3-1 (or the pseudogene TRBV3-2); 14 bases line up with TRBD2. CDR3 length equals 20 residues. The ends lost 1 base at V and 1 base at J; junction bases unmatched: 9. The germline CDR1 and CDR2 sequences are LGHDT and YNNKEL (reference sequence). CDR3 loop: CASSQVRLAGGPGAKNIQYF. The CDR3 DNA is TGTGCCAGCAGCCAAGTAAGACTAGCGGGAGGGCCGGGGGCCAAAAACATTCAGTACTTC.